A selection of T cell receptor beta chains follows, all from one sample in a study of T cell responses to AZD1222 COVID-19 vaccine. Generated by immunoSEQ multiplex PCR, the TCRdb table keeps only in-frame clones and is missing some. Among around 260,000 clones listed, approximately 95% were seen once. The input for sequencing was peripheral blood, taken on day 0 of AZD1222 vaccination. Every receptor here comes from an adult in good health. The CDR3 runs from the conserved cysteine through the conserved F or W. D genes are given only for firm matches. A clone size is listed for some rows: how often the clone was seen (once, few, many), or a class if it is expanded.

d_gene	v_gene	j_gene	abundance	CDR3nt	CDR3aa
-	TRBV9	TRBJ2-7	few	TGTGCCAGCAGCCTGGGCGGTCCTACGGAATACGAGCAGTACTTC	CASSLGGPTEYEQYF
TRBD2	TRBV4-1	TRBJ2-7	-	TGCGCCAGCAGCGCAGGGACTACCTCCTACGAGCAGTACTTC	CASSAGTTSYEQYF
TRBD1	TRBV6-4	TRBJ2-3	-	TGTGCCAGCAGTGCCACAGGGGGCACAGATACGCAGTATTTT	CASSATGGTDTQYF
-	TRBV7-9	TRBJ2-7	-	TGTGCCAGCAGCTTAGGAGTTTGGAGACAGTACTTC	CASSLGVWRQYF
-	TRBV10-2	TRBJ2-7	once	TGCGCCAGCAGTGAAGGGTATGAGCAGTACTTC	CASSEGYEQYF
TRBD1	TRBV24-1	TRBJ2-1	once	TGTGCCACCCAGACAGGGCCTCTCGGTGTGGGTGAGCAGTTCTTC	CATQTGPLGVGEQFF
TRBD1	TRBV28	TRBJ1-6	-	TGTGCCAGCAGTCCCGGGACAGAGCTTTCACCCCTCCACTTT	CASSPGTELSPLHF
TRBD2	TRBV5-4	TRBJ2-5	-	TGTGCCAGCAGCCCACCGGGGGGGGGCGGGCAAGAGACCCAGTACTTC	CASSPPGGGGQETQYF
-	TRBV28	TRBJ2-7	-	TGTGCCAGTACTACGGGCAGCCCACCGTATTCCTACGAGCAGTACTTC	CASTTGSPPYSYEQYF
TRBD2	TRBV5-1	TRBJ2-1	-	TGCGCCAGCAGCCGGGACTACTCCTACAATGAGCAGTTCTTC	CASSRDYSYNEQFF
-	TRBV10-2	TRBJ1-3	-	TGCGCCAGCAGTGAGTTCGTTGGAAACACCATATATTTT	CASSEFVGNTIYF
TRBD1	TRBV11-2	TRBJ2-7	-	TGTGCCAGCAGCTACGACAGGGGTTACGAGCAGTACTTC	CASSYDRGYEQYF
TRBD2	TRBV5-1	TRBJ2-1	-	TGCGCCAGCAGCTTGTATAGCGGGGGTACGAATGAGCAGTTCTTC	CASSLYSGGTNEQFF
-	TRBV3-1/TRBV3-2	TRBJ1-2	-	TGTGCCAGCAGCCAAGGGGGTCCCTATGGCTACACCTTC	CASSQGGPYGYTF
-	TRBV7-2	TRBJ2-7	-	TGTGCCAGCAGCGGGTTTTCCTACGAGCAGTACTTC	CASSGFSYEQYF
-	TRBV3-1/TRBV3-2	TRBJ2-2	-	TGTGCCAGCAGCCAAGGCTCTACCGCCGGGGAGCTGTTTTTT	CASSQGSTAGELFF
-	TRBV5-1	TRBJ1-3	-	TGCGCCAGCAGCTTGGATCCGGGGCTCTATGGAAACACCATATATTTT	CASSLDPGLYGNTIYF
-	TRBV7-9	TRBJ1-6	-	TGTGCCAGCAGCTTAGCAATGTTAACCAGGTTGGAACCCCTCCACTTT	CASSLAMLTRLEPLHF
-	TRBV3-1/TRBV3-2	TRBJ2-1	-	TGTGCCAGCAGCCAAATCACTAGAGCTGAGCAGTTCTTC	CASSQITRAEQFF
-	TRBV2	TRBJ2-7	-	TGTGCCAGCAGCCGGGCGAGTAGTGGCTCCTACGAGCAGTACTTC	CASSRASSGSYEQYF
-	TRBV5-4	TRBJ2-6	-	TGTGCCAGCAGCTTCGGGGGAAAACGTGGGGCCAACGTCCTGACTTTC	CASSFGGKRGANVLTF
-	TRBV12-3/TRBV12-4	TRBJ1-2	-	TGTGCCAGCAATCCGGGGGGGGCGCAAGGCTACACCTTC	CASNPGGAQGYTF
TRBD1	TRBV12-3/TRBV12-4	TRBJ1-6	-	TGTGCCAGCAGTCTTCGGGACAGGGGGCACCTCCACTTT	CASSLRDRGHLHF
-	TRBV10-3	TRBJ1-5	-	TGTGCCATCAGTGCGGGGACACTTAGCAATCAGCCCCAGCATTTT	CAISAGTLSNQPQHF
TRBD1	TRBV3-1/TRBV3-2	TRBJ1-2	-	TGTGCCAGCAGCCAAGAAACCCGGTTACAGGGGGGGACTGGCTACACCTTC	CASSQETRLQGGTGYTF
-	TRBV9	TRBJ1-2	-	TGTGCCAGCAGCGTAGGGGGGACTGCCAACTATGGCTACACCTTC	CASSVGGTANYGYTF
-	TRBV7-2	TRBJ1-2	-	TGTGCCAGCAGCAGCCCGGGGACAAAGGGCTACACCTTC	CASSSPGTKGYTF
TRBD1	TRBV3-1/TRBV3-2	TRBJ2-7	-	TGTGCCAGCAGCTACAGGGGGGAGCAGTACTTC	CASSYRGEQYF
TRBD2	TRBV9	TRBJ2-1	-	TGTGCCAGCAGCGAGGGCTCGGCGGGGGGACCCGCAGACAATGAGCAGTTCTTC	CASSEGSAGGPADNEQFF
TRBD1	TRBV28	TRBJ1-6	once	TGTGCCAGCAGTGTCCGGACAGGGTATAATTCACCCCTCCACTTT	CASSVRTGYNSPLHF
TRBD2	TRBV18	TRBJ2-5	-	TGTGCCAGCTCATCCCAACTAGCGGGGACCCGGCGGGAGACCCAGTACTTC	CASSSQLAGTRRETQYF
-	TRBV5-1	TRBJ2-7	-	TGCGCCAGCAGCCCCATAGCCCTAGACGGGTACGAGCAGTACTTC	CASSPIALDGYEQYF
-	TRBV6-5	TRBJ1-5	-	TGTGCCCCAGAGTGGCAGCTCAATCAGCCCCAGCATTTT	CAPEWQLNQPQHF
TRBD1	TRBV28	TRBJ1-4	-	TGTGCCAGCAGTCCACCGACAGGGTCCGGAGGAAAACTGTTTTTT	CASSPPTGSGGKLFF
-	TRBV2	TRBJ2-3	-	TGTGCCGCGGGGACTCGACTCACAGATACGCAGTATTTT	CAAGTRLTDTQYF
-	TRBV9	TRBJ1-2	-	TGTGCCAGCAGCGTAGGTGGAGACCTTAACTATGGCTACACCTTC	CASSVGGDLNYGYTF
-	TRBV12-3/TRBV12-4	TRBJ1-1	-	TGTGCCAGCAGTTTTTCGGAGGACACTGAAGCTTTCTTT	CASSFSEDTEAFF
-	TRBV5-6	TRBJ1-5	few	TGTGCCAGCAGCTTGAACAGGTTTAGCAATCAGCCCCAGCATTTT	CASSLNRFSNQPQHF
-	TRBV4-1	TRBJ1-2	-	TGCGCCAGCACCAACCGACCCGCAGCTAACTATGGCTACACCTTC	CASTNRPAANYGYTF
-	TRBV9	TRBJ2-1	-	TGTGCCAGCAGCGCCCAAGGACCCGGACAACAGTTCTTC	CASSAQGPGQQFF
-	TRBV7-9	TRBJ1-1	-	TGTGCCAGCAGCTTTGGGGGCAGTCCGAACACTGAAGCTTTCTTT	CASSFGGSPNTEAFF
-	TRBV15	TRBJ1-1	-	TGTGCCACCAGTCCGCTTAAGAACACTGAAGCTTTCTTT	CATSPLKNTEAFF
TRBD1	TRBV2	TRBJ1-5	-	TGTGCCAGCAGACTACAGGGGGGACAAGAGCCCCAGCATTTT	CASRLQGGQEPQHF
TRBD1	TRBV5-6	TRBJ1-2	-	TGTGCCAGCAGCTCCGGGACAGGGGGATTTAACTATGGCTACACCTTC	CASSSGTGGFNYGYTF
-	TRBV7-9	TRBJ1-5	-	TGTGCCAGCAGCTTAGTCCCTAGCAATCAGCCCCAGCATTTT	CASSLVPSNQPQHF
TRBD1	TRBV18	TRBJ2-3	-	TGTGCCAGCTCACCAGGCAGGGGGCGCGCAGATACGCAGTATTTT	CASSPGRGRADTQYF
-	TRBV3-1/TRBV3-2	TRBJ1-1	-	TGTGCCAGCAGCCATTTCTCCAAGGGCCCTGGAGCTTTCTTT	CASSHFSKGPGAFF
-	TRBV7-2	TRBJ1-6	-	TGTGCCAGCAGCTTAGTACCGGGTTCCGGGTATTCACCCCTCCACTTT	CASSLVPGSGYSPLHF
TRBD2	TRBV5-4	TRBJ2-2	-	TGTGCCAGCAGCTTGGGGGGTAGCGGGGCGAACACCGGGGAGCTGTTTTTT	CASSLGGSGANTGELFF
-	TRBV5-8	TRBJ1-2	-	TGTGCCAGCAGCTTGGCCGCCGGCGGGATATATGCCTACACCTTC	CASSLAAGGIYAYTF
-	TRBV28	TRBJ1-3	once	TGTGCCAGCAGTTTACAGCGGGCCTCTGGAAACACCATATATTTT	CASSLQRASGNTIYF
TRBD2	TRBV19	TRBJ2-1	-	TGTGCCAGTTGCCAGGGACTAGCGGGAGGGGAGCAGTTCTTC	CASCQGLAGGEQFF
-	TRBV28	TRBJ2-1	-	TGTGCCAGCAGTTTAGGGGACTCGTACTACAATGAGCAGTTCTTC	CASSLGDSYYNEQFF
TRBD1	TRBV5-4	TRBJ1-2	once	TGTGCCAGCAGCCCGGACGCGACAGGGACCTATGGCTACACCTTC	CASSPDATGTYGYTF
TRBD1	TRBV5-6	TRBJ1-6	-	TGTGCCAGCAGCTTGGCCGGGACAGGGGGCTCACCCCTCCACTTT	CASSLAGTGGSPLHF
-	TRBV20-1	TRBJ1-1	-	TGCAGTGCTTGGGGCGGAACTGAAGCTTTCTTT	CSAWGGTEAFF